This entry lists 28 T cell receptor beta chains sequenced from one sample in a study of OX40 agonist ivuxolimab in advanced cancers. The library was obtained by the immunoSEQ multiplex PCR assay. TCRdb mirrors the immuneACCESS table, restricted to in-frame sequences. Some clones are absent from its copies; in checked studies, under half trace to an unresolved V gene, and the reason for the others is unknown. The table for this sample lists around 40,000 clones; around 83% of them were counted only once. The ten largest clonotypes hold more than 20% of the sample. Sequences were derived from CD4+ or CD8+ T cells sorted from blood, sampled in a trial of the OX40 agonist ivuxolimab. Every receptor here comes from an adult with an advanced solid tumor such as melanoma, head and neck, liver or kidney cancer.

The chain joins TRBV19 to TRBJ1-1; TRBD1 is a possible D gene (5 bases). The CDR3 consists of 13 residues. Trimming took 6 bases from V and 1 from J, leaving 9 bases between them. Germline V gene sequence: CDR1 LNHDA, CDR2 SQIVND (reference sequence). CDR3 DNA: TGTGCCAGTAGCCCCGGGACGAACACTGAAGCTTTCTTT. It is translated as CASSPGTNTEAFF. The entire variable domain, with the rest obtained from reference TRBV19 and TRBJ1-1, is as follows: DGGITQSPKYLFRKEGQNVTLSCEQNLNHDAMYWYRQDPGQGLRLIYYSQIVNDFQKGDIAEGYSVSREKKESFPLTVTSAQKNPTAFYLCASSPGTNTEAFFGQGTRLTVV.

This rearrangement joins TRBV4-1 to TRBJ2-7; 11 positions match TRBD1. CDR3 length: 16 amino acids. J lost 2 bases, V lost 1 base, and 4 bases had no gene match. The germline V gene has CDR1 MGHRA and CDR2 YSYEKL. CDR3 nucleotides: TGCGCCAGCAGCCAAGTTGGACAGGGGGCCCCCTACGAGCAGTACTTC. Translation: CASSQVGQGAPYEQYF.

There are a few counts of this clone. CDR3 sequence (DNA): TGTGCAAGTCGCTTTGCGGGGGACCAGGGTGGAAACACCATATATTTT. It encodes CASRFAGDQGGNTIYF. The chain joins TRBV12-2 to TRBJ1-3. TRBV12-2 is listed as a pseudogene. The CDR3 is 16 residues long.

J is TRBJ1-4 and V is TRBV7-2; 8 nucleotides align to TRBD1. The CDR3 is 15 amino acids. V lost 3 bases and J lost 7; bases outside the gene matches: 7. The germline V gene has CDR1 SGHTA and CDR2 FQGNSA. The CDR3 nucleotides read TGTGCCAGCAGCTTGGAGACAGGGGTGACTGAAAAACTGTTTTTT. Protein product: CASSLETGVTEKLFF.

This clone appeared a few times. The chain uses TRBV7-9 and TRBJ2-1; D remains ambiguous. The CDR3 is made up of 11 amino acids. CDR1 and CDR2 (germline): SEHNR, FQNEAQ (reference sequence). V lost 1 base and J lost 10, with 5 bases in between. The CDR3 sequence: CASSLGNEQFF. For the CDR3, the DNA is TGTGCCAGCAGCTTAGGGAACGAGCAGTTCTTC.

This clone was seen only once. This chain links TRBV19 with TRBJ2-2; no clear D. Germline CDR1 reads LNHDA; CDR2 reads SQIVND (reference sequence). The CDR3 extends over 13 amino acids. V lost 3 bases, J lost 1 base, and 3 bases lay in between. The CDR3 protein is CASSIGNTGELFF. In DNA form, the CDR3 reads TGTGCCAGTAGTATTGGGAACACCGGGGAGCTGTTTTTT.

This clone was counted only a few times. The chain uses TRBV2 and TRBJ2-3, with a tentative D call TRBD2 (6 bases). V lost 10 bases and J 2 bases, leaving 19 bases between the germline ends. CDR1 and CDR2 (germline): SNHLY, FYNNEI. The CDR3 consists of 15 residues. CDR3 in amino acids: CATTLKGRFTDTQYF. CDR3 DNA: TGTGCCACCACGTTGAAAGGGAGGTTCACAGATACGCAGTATTTT.

This rearrangement joins TRBV29-1 to TRBJ1-2; D is unresolved. The ends were cut back, 1 base at V and 6 bases at J, with 9 bases in the middle. This CDR3 has 12 amino acids. Germline V gene sequence: CDR1 SQVTM, CDR2 ANQGSEA. CDR3 sequence reads: CSVEGGRDGYTF. CDR3 DNA: TGCAGCGTTGAAGGAGGGAGGGATGGCTACACCTTC.

V gene TRBV5-1 combines with J gene TRBJ2-2, with no clear D. CDR3 length equals 12 residues. V shed 2 bases and J shed 6 bases, with 5 bases lying between them. Germline V gives CDR1 SGHRS, CDR2 YFSETQ. CDR3 residues: CASSFRAGELFF. DNA of the CDR3: TGCGCCAGCAGCTTTCGGGCCGGGGAGCTGTTTTTT.

The V and J genes are TRBV28 and TRBJ1-1; D not resolved. CDR3 length: 13 residues. CDR1 is MDHEN, CDR2 SYDVKM, per germline. The V end was cut by 5 bases, the J end by 4 bases, with 11 bases between. This CDR3 reads CASSQGWGTEAFF. The CDR3, as DNA: TGTGCCAGCAGTCAAGGCTGGGGCACTGAAGCTTTCTTT.

The chain couples TRBV5-4 to TRBJ2-1; D might be TRBD2 (6 bases). The CDR3 runs to 16 residues. Germline V gives CDR1 SGHNT, CDR2 YYREEE (reference sequence). The germline V and J ends were trimmed by 3 bases and 9 bases, with 22 bases remaining between them. The CDR3 region is CASSSDGSGGGSEQFF. The CDR3 coding sequence is TGTGCCAGCAGCTCGGATGGATCCGGGGGAGGAAGTGAGCAGTTCTTC.

CDR3 region: CASSEAVGTYEQYF. The DNA of the CDR3 is TGTGCCAGCAGTGAAGCGGTAGGGACCTACGAGCAGTACTTC. This rearrangement joins TRBV2 to TRBJ2-7; no definite D call. CDR3 size: 14 residues. CDR1 is SNHLY and CDR2 is FYNNEI in the germline V gene. The germline V and J ends were trimmed by 0 bases and 2 bases, with 8 bases remaining between them.

The gene calls are TRBV5-1 and TRBJ2-2; 8 positions agree with TRBD1. With 4 bases clipped from V and 5 bases from J, the junction kept 13 bases outside the gene matches. This CDR3 is 17 amino acids long. Looked up from germline, CDR1 is SGHRS and CDR2 is YFSETQ. CDR3 sequence (DNA): TGCGCCAGCAGCCCCCTTGGGACAGGACCCCGAACCGGGGAGCTGTTTTTT. It encodes CASSPLGTGPRTGELFF.

The chain carries TRBV7-6 and TRBJ2-7; perhaps TRBD1 as D (5 bases). Trimming took off 1 base at V and 6 bases at J, with 16 bases between the two ends. CDR1 is SGHVS, CDR2 FNYEAQ, per germline. This CDR3 region has 15 residues. This CDR3 is CASSLGRGHQLEQYF. Written as DNA, the CDR3 is TGTGCCAGCAGCTTAGGCCGAGGACATCAGCTCGAGCAGTACTTC.

The V gene is TRBV6-5, the J gene TRBJ2-1; the D gene is possibly TRBD1 (5 bases). V shed 2 bases and J shed 9 bases, with 5 bases lying between them. CDR1 is MNHEY and CDR2 is SVGAGI in the germline V gene. This CDR3 is built from 11 residues. This CDR3 is CASSYGAEQFF. The DNA of the CDR3 is TGTGCCAGCAGTTACGGGGCTGAGCAGTTCTTC.

The chain couples TRBV25-1 to TRBJ1-2, with 12 bases aligning to TRBD1. The CDR3 spans 17 residues. In germline, CDR1 is MGHDK, CDR2 SYGVNS. With 1 base clipped from V and 8 bases from J, the junction kept 11 bases outside the gene matches. CDR3 sequence (DNA): TGTGCCAGCAGTGAATGGTCCCTGGGGACAGGGGGCGGAGGCTACACCTTC. Amino acids: CASSEWSLGTGGGGYTF.

This chain joins TRBV7-9 and TRBJ2-1; 8 positions agree with TRBD1. CDR3 length equals 16 residues. The trim removed 4 bases at V and 7 bases at J, leaving 12 bases unmatched. Germline V gene lookup returns CDR1 SEHNR and CDR2 FQNEAQ (reference sequence). CDR3 coding DNA: TGTGCCAGCAGCTACCTGACAGGGGAGAGCCCAAATGAGCAGTTCTTC. Its protein is CASSYLTGESPNEQFF.

The rearrangement links TRBV29-1 to TRBJ1-3; D remains unclear. Looked up from germline, CDR1 is SQVTM and CDR2 is ANQGSEA. Trimming shortened V by 1 base and J by 0 bases, and 16 bases separated the two germline ends. CDR3 length equals 17 residues. The CDR3 bases are TGCAGCGTTGAAGGGGAGGCCGGCGGTCTCTCTGGAAACACCATATATTTT. This encodes CSVEGEAGGLSGNTIYF.

CDR3 coding DNA: TGTGCCAGCAGCCCATCAGTGGGACTCACCTACGAGCAGTACTTC. Its translation: CASSPSVGLTYEQYF. This sequence joins TRBV7-6 and TRBJ2-7, with TRBD2 as a possible D gene (6 bases). This CDR3 has 15 residues. V was shortened by 5 bases and J by 2 bases, with 16 bases between the two germline ends. The V gene's germline CDR1 is SGHVS and CDR2 FNYEAQ.

This clone has only one observation. V is TRBV7-2 and J is TRBJ2-1; D is uncertain. The CDR3 length is 13 residues. The germline V gene encodes CDR1 SGHTA and CDR2 FQGNSA. V was trimmed by 3 bases and J by 4 bases, leaving 7 bases between them. This CDR3 is CASSFFRYNEQFF. The CDR3 DNA reads TGTGCCAGCAGCTTCTTCAGGTACAATGAGCAGTTCTTC.

The chain carries TRBV7-7 and TRBJ1-2; possible D gene TRBD1, 6 bases. Trimming left V 11 bases short and J 8 bases short, with 15 bases between. Germline lookup yields CDR1 SSHAT and CDR2 FNYEAQ (reference sequence). The CDR3 consists of 11 residues. CDR3 amino acids: CAVGRGAGYTF. CDR3 sequence (DNA): TGTGCCGTAGGCAGGGGAGCAGGCTACACCTTC.

This chain connects TRBV6-6 to TRBJ1-2; 8 bases align to TRBD1. V gave up 7 bases and J gave up 3 bases; unmatched junction bases: 13. Per the germline V gene, CDR1 is MNHNY and CDR2 is SVGAGI (reference sequence). The CDR3 is 16 residues long. CDR3 sequence reads: CASTDPGQEIYYGYTF. The DNA of the CDR3 is TGTGCCAGCACCGACCCGGGACAGGAAATTTACTATGGCTACACCTTC.

The chain is built from TRBV4-3 and TRBJ1-3; D unclear. The ends were cut back, 0 bases at V and 2 bases at J, with 11 bases in the middle. Per germline, CDR1 LGHNA and CDR2 YSLEER. The CDR3 is 16 amino acids. The CDR3 region is CASSQDKLNPGNTIYF. The CDR3 DNA reads as TGCGCCAGCAGCCAAGATAAACTGAACCCTGGAAACACCATATATTTT.

The chain couples TRBV4-2 to TRBJ2-7; no clear D. V lost 0 bases and J 3 bases, leaving 9 bases between the germline ends. Germline CDR1 LGHNA, CDR2 YNFKEQ. This CDR3 has 14 amino acids. The CDR3 protein is CASSQDQSYYEQYF. The DNA for the CDR3 is TGTGCCAGCAGCCAAGACCAGTCTTACTACGAGCAGTACTTC.

This clone was picked up one time. This sequence joins TRBV5-6 and TRBJ1-5, with D uncertain. CDR1 SGHDT and CDR2 YYEEEE come from the germline V gene. This CDR3 has 14 amino acids. The V end lost 3 bases, the J end lost 7 bases, and 14 bases lay between the germline ends. CDR3 in DNA: TGTGCCAGCAGCTCCGATGTCCTTAGGCAGCCCCAGCATTTT. As protein: CASSSDVLRQPQHF.

This clone was seen just once. This CDR3 reads CASSLGDRGRTEAFF. CDR3 coding DNA: TGTGCCAGCAGCTTAGGCGACAGGGGGAGAACTGAAGCTTTCTTT. J is TRBJ1-1 and V is TRBV7-9, with 9 bases that match TRBD1. CDR3 length: 15 residues. Per the germline V gene, CDR1 is SEHNR and CDR2 is FQNEAQ (reference sequence). The V segment lost 1 base and the J segment 5 bases; nucleotides outside the gene matches: 5. Using reference TRBV7-9 and TRBJ1-1 for the parts outside the CDR3, the full variable domain is DTGVSQNPRHKITKRGQNVTFRCDPISEHNRLYWYRQTLGQGPEFLTYFQNEAQLEKSRLLSDRFSAERPKGSFSTLEIQRTEQGDSAMYLCASSLGDRGRTEAFFGQGTRLTVV.

The chain has TRBV19 and TRBJ2-1, with TRBD2 matching over 10 bases. Germline assignment: CDR1 LNHDA and CDR2 SQIVND (reference sequence). This CDR3 contains 13 residues. V lost 8 bases to trimming and J lost 6 bases; unmatched junction nucleotides: 4. In DNA, the CDR3 is TGTGCCAGTTCACCTAGCGGGGGCAATGAGCAGTTCTTC. It yields the protein CASSPSGGNEQFF.

The CDR3 coding sequence is TGCGCCAGCAGCCAAGAGAGGGGGGGACGCACCGGGGAGCTGTTTTTT. Translated: CASSQERGGRTGELFF. The chain uses TRBV4-1 and TRBJ2-2, with D possibly matching TRBD2 (7 bases). This CDR3 spans 16 amino acids. The germline CDR1 and CDR2 sequences are MGHRA and YSYEKL. Trimming shortened V by 0 bases and J by 4 bases, and 12 bases separated the two germline ends.